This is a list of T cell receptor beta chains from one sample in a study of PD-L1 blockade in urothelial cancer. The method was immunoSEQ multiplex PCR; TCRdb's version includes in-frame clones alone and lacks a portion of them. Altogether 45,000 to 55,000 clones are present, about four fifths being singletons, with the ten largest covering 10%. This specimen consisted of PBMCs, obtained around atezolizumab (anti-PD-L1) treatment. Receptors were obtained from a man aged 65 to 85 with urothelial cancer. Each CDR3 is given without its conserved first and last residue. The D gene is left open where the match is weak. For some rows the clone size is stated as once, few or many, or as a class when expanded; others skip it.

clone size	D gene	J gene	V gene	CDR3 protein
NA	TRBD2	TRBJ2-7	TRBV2	ASSQTSGSYEQY
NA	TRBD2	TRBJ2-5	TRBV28	ASRGRAETQY
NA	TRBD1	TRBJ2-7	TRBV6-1	ASSEARTGEHEQY
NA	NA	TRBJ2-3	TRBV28	ASSSAGVGDTQY
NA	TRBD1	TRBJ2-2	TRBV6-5	ASTSGGAGELF
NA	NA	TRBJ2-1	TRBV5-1	ASRPLVNNEQF
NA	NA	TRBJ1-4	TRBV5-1	ASSSSGLNEKLF
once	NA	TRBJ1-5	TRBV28	ASSYGTQQPQH
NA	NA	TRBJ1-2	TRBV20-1	SALQGGYT
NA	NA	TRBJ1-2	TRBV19	ASSIIEVGDYGYT
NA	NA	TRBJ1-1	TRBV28	ASSLLGQGNTEAF
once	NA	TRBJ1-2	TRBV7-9	ASSLELGPGGYT
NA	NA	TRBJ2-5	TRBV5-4	ASSLTVNQETQY
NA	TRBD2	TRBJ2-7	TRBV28	ASTPEGRGSYEQY
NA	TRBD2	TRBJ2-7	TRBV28	ASTRHNSGTYEQY
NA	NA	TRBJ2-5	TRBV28	ASSLQGQQETQY
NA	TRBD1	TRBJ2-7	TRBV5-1	ASSPGQGVAYEQY
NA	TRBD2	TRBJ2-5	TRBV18	ASSPSRGEETQY
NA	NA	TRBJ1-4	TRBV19	ASSLPGHDEKLF
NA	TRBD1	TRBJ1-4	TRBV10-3	AISGTGGKKLF
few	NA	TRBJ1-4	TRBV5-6	ASSLGTEKLF
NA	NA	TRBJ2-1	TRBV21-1	ASSKKLAGASYNEQF
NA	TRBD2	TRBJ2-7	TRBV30	ACTGTSDLVQY
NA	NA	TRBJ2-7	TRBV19	ASSPQGGDVTYEQY
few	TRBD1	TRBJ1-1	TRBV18	ASSPRDRATEAF
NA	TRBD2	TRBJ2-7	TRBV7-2	ASTLSGAGYEQY
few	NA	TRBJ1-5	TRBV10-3	AISGDMQPQH
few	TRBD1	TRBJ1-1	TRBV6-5	ASSYSTGGADTEAF
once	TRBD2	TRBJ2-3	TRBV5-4	ASSLGGGPGTDTQY
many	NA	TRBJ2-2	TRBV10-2	ASRATMNTGELF
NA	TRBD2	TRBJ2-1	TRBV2	ASSGPAGPLDEQF
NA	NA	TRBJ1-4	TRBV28	ASRTVTNEKLF
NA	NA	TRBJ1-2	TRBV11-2	ASSLGRGGGYT
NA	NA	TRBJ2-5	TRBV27	ASSSITEAVYQETQY
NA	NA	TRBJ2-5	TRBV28	ASSFDSRETQY
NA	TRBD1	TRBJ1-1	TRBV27	ASSLGRGRTEAF
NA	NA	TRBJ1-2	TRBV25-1	ASSEWEGSGYT
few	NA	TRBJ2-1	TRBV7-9	ASSWDSPYYNEQF